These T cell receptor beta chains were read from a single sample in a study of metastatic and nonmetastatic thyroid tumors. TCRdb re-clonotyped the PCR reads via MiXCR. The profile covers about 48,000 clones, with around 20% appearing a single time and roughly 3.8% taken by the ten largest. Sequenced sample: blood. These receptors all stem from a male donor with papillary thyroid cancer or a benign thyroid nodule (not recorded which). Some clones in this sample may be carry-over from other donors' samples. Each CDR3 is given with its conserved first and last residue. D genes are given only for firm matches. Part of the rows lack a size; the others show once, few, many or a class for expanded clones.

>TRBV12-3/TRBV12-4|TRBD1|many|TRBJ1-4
CASRGTENEKLFF
TGTGCCAGCAGGGGGACAGAGAATGAAAAACTGTTTTTT
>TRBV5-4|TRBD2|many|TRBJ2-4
CASSSRAGGGLNIQYF
TGTGCCAGCAGCTCCAGAGCGGGGGGCGGGTTGAACATTCAGTACTTC
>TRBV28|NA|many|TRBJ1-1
CASSPAQANTEAFF
TGTGCCAGCAGCCCGGCCCAAGCGAACACTGAAGCTTTCTTT
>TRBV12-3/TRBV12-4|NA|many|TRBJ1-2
CASSLRGGYGYTF
TGTGCCAGCAGCCTGAGAGGGGGCTATGGCTACACCTTC
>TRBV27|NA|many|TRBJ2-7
CASTDSSREQYF
TGTGCCAGCACCGACTCGTCGAGGGAGCAGTACTTC
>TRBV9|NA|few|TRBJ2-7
CASSVARNSYEQYF
TGTGCCAGCAGCGTAGCCCGGAACAGCTACGAGCAGTACTTC
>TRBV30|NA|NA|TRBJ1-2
CAWSAGNYGYTF
TGTGCCTGGAGTGCGGGAAACTATGGCTACACCTTC
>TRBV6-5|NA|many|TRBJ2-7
CASSYSGGPYGQYF
TGTGCCAGCAGTTACAGTGGCGGACCTTACGGGCAGTACTTC
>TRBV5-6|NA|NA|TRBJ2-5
CASSPPGGPKVKETQYF
TGTGCCAGCAGCCCGCCCGGGGGGCCAAAGGTGAAAGAGACCCAGTACTTC
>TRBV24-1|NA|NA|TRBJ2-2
CATSDLGHGSTGELFF
TGTGCCACCAGTGATTTGGGCCACGGTAGCACCGGGGAGCTGTTTTTT
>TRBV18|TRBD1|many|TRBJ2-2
CASSASGTGNTGELFF
TGTGCCAGCTCAGCTTCCGGGACAGGGAACACCGGGGAGCTGTTTTTT
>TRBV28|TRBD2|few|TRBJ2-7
CASSSHIGRSNEQYF
TGTGCCAGCAGTTCACATATCGGGAGGTCCAACGAGCAGTACTTC
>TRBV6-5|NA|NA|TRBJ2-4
CASSYSGLAKNIQYF
TGTGCCAGCAGTTACTCGGGACTAGCCAAAAACATTCAGTACTTC
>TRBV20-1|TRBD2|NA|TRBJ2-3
CSARSGLDFPDTQYF
TGCAGTGCTAGATCGGGACTAGATTTCCCAGATACGCAGTATTTT
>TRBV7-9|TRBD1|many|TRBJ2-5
CASSRSVLLGTGGQETQYF
TGTGCCAGCAGCCGTAGCGTCCTGCTCGGGACAGGGGGCCAAGAGACCCAGTACTTC
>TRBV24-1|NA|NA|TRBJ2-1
CATSEWEDNEQFF
TGTGCCACCAGTGAGTGGGAGGACAATGAGCAGTTCTTC
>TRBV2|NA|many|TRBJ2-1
CASSETGLAPYGEQFF
TGTGCCAGCAGTGAAACTGGTCTAGCCCCTTATGGGGAGCAGTTCTTC
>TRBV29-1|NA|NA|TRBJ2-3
CSVEDLRGTDTQYF
TGCAGCGTTGAAGATCTGAGGGGTACAGATACGCAGTATTTT